A selection of T cell receptor beta chains follows, all from one sample in a study of T-cell memory formation after mild COVID-19. Each CDR3 protein is one row after TCRdb ran MiXCR on the 5' RACE reads. The data contain 250,000 to 300,000 distinct CDR3 sequences, about a sixth of them seen just once; the ten biggest clones take up approximately 25%. Material for sequencing was PBMCs or a T cell subset sorted from them (not recorded which). These receptors all stem from a man aged 18 to 29 who had mild COVID-19 (a few samples of this study predate the infection). Cell type and time point are not known. CDR3s include the opening cysteine and the closing phenylalanine or tryptophan. D genes are given only for firm matches. Clone size is stated in some rows and not others, as once, few, many or a class when expanded.

D gene	V gene	J gene	clone size	CDR3 DNA	CDR3 protein
TRBD1	TRBV12-3/TRBV12-4	TRBJ1-2	-	TGTGCCAGCAGCCAAGCGAACAGGGGGAGAGATGGCTACACCTTC	CASSQANRGRDGYTF
-	TRBV6-5	TRBJ1-4	-	TGTGCCAGCAGGGCAACCTGGGCCGCAACTAATGAAAAACTGTTTTTT	CASRATWAATNEKLFF
TRBD2	TRBV5-1	TRBJ2-3	few	TGCGCCAGCAGCTTGAGTAGCGGGGGTCCCCCGGATACGCAGTATTTT	CASSLSSGGPPDTQYF
-	TRBV9	TRBJ2-2	many	TGTGCCAGCAGCGTAGCCAAGGGGAACACCGGGGAGCTGTTTTTT	CASSVAKGNTGELFF
-	TRBV4-3	TRBJ1-3	-	TGCGCCAGCAGCCAAGAGCCGTTCTCTGGAAACACCATATATTTT	CASSQEPFSGNTIYF
TRBD1	TRBV5-1	TRBJ2-3	-	TGCGCCAGCAGCTTGCGGGACAGCCTGCGGGCAGATACGCAGTATTTT	CASSLRDSLRADTQYF
-	TRBV9	TRBJ2-1	few	TGTGCCAGCAGCGTAGTTCCCCTCTACAATGAGCAGTTCTTC	CASSVVPLYNEQFF
-	TRBV9	TRBJ2-3	few	TGTGCCAGCAGCGTAGCACAGACCGATACGCAGTATTTT	CASSVAQTDTQYF
-	TRBV6-5	TRBJ2-5	few	TGTGCCAGCAGTCCCGGACATTTCCAAGAGACCCAGTACTTC	CASSPGHFQETQYF
-	TRBV30	TRBJ2-5	few	TGTGCCTGGAGTGTAGGATTAGGGCACCAAGAGACCCAGTACTTC	CAWSVGLGHQETQYF
-	TRBV7-9	TRBJ2-3	many	TGTGCCAGCAGCTTACCGCGGGTAACAGATACGCAGTATTTT	CASSLPRVTDTQYF
-	TRBV7-2	TRBJ1-4	many	TGTGCCAGCAGCAACCAGAAAGGGCATGAAAAACTGTTTTTT	CASSNQKGHEKLFF
-	TRBV27	TRBJ1-1	-	TGTGCCAGCAGTTTTGGAGGGAGCCGGGAAGCTTTCTTT	CASSFGGSREAFF
-	TRBV20-1	TRBJ2-1	-	TGCAGTGCTCGGAACCCCCTTGGGGCGGACCTCAGTGAGCAGTTCTTC	CSARNPLGADLSEQFF
-	TRBV15	TRBJ1-2	-	TGTGCCACCAGCAGTGTGTGGATAGCTAACTATGGCTACACCTTC	CATSSVWIANYGYTF
-	TRBV6-5	TRBJ1-6	-	TGTGCCAGCAGTTCGAGGGCAGGGTCCGGTAAGTCACCCCTCCACTTT	CASSSRAGSGKSPLHF
TRBD1	TRBV7-9	TRBJ2-6	-	TGTGCCAGACCATCTTGGGACAGGGAGTCTGGGGCCAACGTCCTGACTTTC	CARPSWDRESGANVLTF
TRBD1	TRBV4-3	TRBJ2-3	-	TGCGCCAGCAGCCAAGAGTATCTAGGGACAGGTAGCCCAGATACGCAGTATTTT	CASSQEYLGTGSPDTQYF
TRBD1	TRBV5-1	TRBJ2-1	few	TGCGCCAGCAGCTTCAGGTGGACAGGCAACAATGAGCAGTTCTTC	CASSFRWTGNNEQFF
TRBD2	TRBV7-3	TRBJ2-3	few	TGTGCCAGCAGCTCAACACTAGCGGGGGGGCCAGATACGCAGTATTTT	CASSSTLAGGPDTQYF
TRBD2	TRBV6-2/TRBV6-3	TRBJ2-1	-	TGTGCCAGCAGTCTCACTAGCGGCTCTGAGCAGTTCTTC	CASSLTSGSEQFF
-	TRBV12-3/TRBV12-4	TRBJ1-3	few	TGTGCCAGCAGTCCCATTGGGAACTCTGGAAACACCATATATTTT	CASSPIGNSGNTIYF
-	TRBV18	TRBJ2-7	-	TGTGCCAGCTCACCGACCACAGGAGGGTTCCACGAGCAGTACTTC	CASSPTTGGFHEQYF
-	TRBV7-9	TRBJ1-2	few	TGTGCCAGCAGCTTAGCTTCAGGGTTAGGAGGAGGCTACACCTTC	CASSLASGLGGGYTF
-	TRBV27	TRBJ2-6	few	TGTGCCAGCAGTTTAAGGAGGGGGGATGGGGCCAACGTCCTGACTTTC	CASSLRRGDGANVLTF
TRBD1	TRBV7-9	TRBJ1-4	-	TGTGCCAGCAGCCTACACCAAGGGACAGGCGAAAAACTGTTTTTT	CASSLHQGTGEKLFF
TRBD1	TRBV7-6	TRBJ2-2	many	TGTGCCAGCAGTGGACAGGGGGCTGCCGGGGAGCTGTTTTTT	CASSGQGAAGELFF
TRBD1	TRBV4-3	TRBJ1-5	few	TGCGCCAGCAGCCAACTACAGGGGGCTAATCAGCCCCAGCATTTT	CASSQLQGANQPQHF
TRBD1	TRBV10-3	TRBJ1-1	few	TGTGCCATCAGTTCACCGGACAGGGGAAACACTGAAGCTTTCTTT	CAISSPDRGNTEAFF
TRBD1	TRBV2	TRBJ1-2	-	TGTGCCAGCACCGGGACAGGGGGCTACACCTTC	CASTGTGGYTF
-	TRBV6-5	TRBJ2-1	-	TGTGCCAGCAGTTCGGGGTTTCTGATATATGAGCAGTTCTTC	CASSSGFLIYEQFF
-	TRBV7-3	TRBJ2-3	few	TGTGCCAGCAGCTTAAACGCTCCCGGAACCACTACGCAGTATTTT	CASSLNAPGTTTQYF
TRBD1	TRBV27	TRBJ2-5	few	TGTGCCAGCAGTTCAGTCGCAGGGGGACCTCAAGAGACCCAGTACTTC	CASSSVAGGPQETQYF
-	TRBV7-2	TRBJ1-2	few	TGTGCCAGCAGCCGCCCAACGGCCGCGAGCTACACCTTC	CASSRPTAASYTF
-	TRBV9	TRBJ1-1	few	TGTGCCAGCAGCGTAGAGTCCAGGCCGAACACTGAAGCTTTCTTT	CASSVESRPNTEAFF
-	TRBV12-3/TRBV12-4	TRBJ1-5	few	TGTGCCAGCAGTAACACAGGCGCACGGGATCAGCCCCAGCATTTT	CASSNTGARDQPQHF